The rows below give T cell receptor beta chains drawn from one sample of a study of blood T cells in healthy people across ages. TCRdb passed the 5' RACE reads through MiXCR, listing each CDR3 protein once. The sample contains fewer than 800,000 distinct CDR3 sequences, around 21% of which appear only once. Sequenced material: blood. Source of these receptors: a man aged 65 to 85 in good health. The CDR3 runs from the conserved cysteine through the conserved F or W. D genes are given only for firm matches. The size field is filled for only some rows; it gives once, few, many or a size class.

TRBJ2-1 | - | - | TRBV19 | CASSIQGEQFF | TGTGCCAGTAGTATTCAGGGTGAGCAGTTCTTC
TRBJ2-1 | - | TRBD2 | TRBV7-2 | CASSFQAGTNNEQFF | TGTGCCAGCAGCTTCCAAGCGGGGACTAACAATGAGCAGTTCTTC
TRBJ2-1 | few | TRBD1 | TRBV6-6 | CASITRDRGQNEQFF | TGTGCCAGCATTACCCGGGACAGGGGGCAAAATGAGCAGTTCTTC
TRBJ2-7 | - | - | TRBV27 | CASSLRSGEQYF | TGTGCCAGCAGTCTCCGTTCCGGTGAGCAGTACTTC
TRBJ2-5 | - | - | TRBV19 | CASSRSSGTQETQYF | TGTGCCAGTAGCAGAAGCTCCGGGACCCAAGAGACCCAGTACTTC
TRBJ2-5 | few | TRBD2 | TRBV29-1 | CSVEGLDRWAETQYF | TGCAGCGTAGAGGGACTAGATCGGTGGGCGGAGACCCAGTACTTC
TRBJ2-5 | - | TRBD1 | TRBV12-3/TRBV12-4 | CASSPGTGGWETQYF | TGTGCCAGCAGCCCCGGGACAGGGGGCTGGGAGACCCAGTACTTC
TRBJ1-6 | few | - | TRBV3-1 | CASSRQRRGGSPLHF | TGTGCCAGCAGCCGACAACGACGGGGTGGTTCACCCCTCCACTTT
TRBJ2-2 | - | - | TRBV7-9 | CASSFPGGVVGELFF | TGTGCCAGCAGCTTTCCCGGAGGGGTGGTCGGGGAGCTGTTTTTT
TRBJ2-1 | - | - | TRBV3-1 | CASSQNYNEQFF | TGTGCCAGCAGCCAAAATTACAATGAGCAGTTCTTC
TRBJ1-4 | - | - | TRBV20-1 | CSARERTSNEKLFF | TGCAGTGCTAGAGAGAGGACGTCGAATGAAAAACTGTTTTTT
TRBJ1-5 | - | - | TRBV7-9 | CASSLGNTLGAGDNQPQHF | TGTGCCAGCAGCTTGGGAAATACTCTAGGGGCAGGGGACAATCAGCCCCAGCATTTT
TRBJ2-7 | - | TRBD1 | TRBV3-1 | CASSQVGQGASYEQYF | TGTGCCAGCAGCCAAGTTGGACAGGGGGCGTCCTACGAGCAGTACTTC
TRBJ2-7 | - | - | TRBV2 | CASSVGFEQYF | TGTGCCAGCAGCGTAGGTTTCGAGCAGTACTTC
TRBJ2-1 | - | - | TRBV7-9 | CASSLTLPSQYNEQFF | TGTGCCAGCAGCTTAACCCTCCCCTCCCAGTACAATGAGCAGTTCTTC
TRBJ1-2 | - | TRBD1 | TRBV12-3/TRBV12-4 | CASRRDSDYGYTF | TGTGCCAGCAGACGGGACAGCGACTATGGCTACACCTTC
TRBJ1-6 | - | - | TRBV3-1 | CASSQDNWTPLHF | TGTGCCAGCAGCCAAGATAACTGGACACCCCTCCACTTT
TRBJ2-7 | - | - | TRBV5-1 | CASRTTGTTYEQYF | TGCGCCAGCCGAACCACCGGGACAACCTACGAGCAGTACTTC